The text below deals with one T cell receptor beta chain. The antigen remains unidentified. This sample was included in a study of neurological immune-mediated disorders. Study-wide findings and caveats: None of the CDR3 amino acid sequences in expanded clones turned up in more than one subject, which points to private repertoires in all groups.

Described time point: longitudinal time-point 3. PBMCs stored at -80 C, numbering 2 million, were the origin of the unsorted libraries. The team produced cDNA through 5'RACE using 10-nucleotide random UMIs. Sequencing of 15-18 subjects in each run yielded over 190 million TCR-beta sequences. In TCRdb, the 5' RACE reads were re-called with MiXCR into one record per CDR3 protein. This table has around 100,000 distinct CDR3 sequences, more than 10% appearing once. This CDR3 comprises 16 residues. V lost 5 bases to trimming and J lost 8 bases, with 21 bases between them. Per germline, CDR1 KGHDR and CDR2 SFDVKD.

Source material: PBMCs. The rearrangement links TRBV24-1 to TRBJ2-1; D is perhaps TRBD1 or TRBD2 (5 bases each). The sequence came from a female donor with HTLV-1-associated myelopathy (HAM/TSP). This CDR3 reads CATSGGKGTLYDEQFF. CDR3 coding DNA: TGTGCCACCAGTGGAGGAAAGGGGACCCTTTACGATGAGCAGTTCTTC.